These T cell receptor beta chains were read from a single sample in a study of blood T cell repertoires in COVID-19. Clones were read by immunoSEQ multiplex PCR, and TCRdb kept only the in-frame ones, dropping some. The sample yields more than 350,000 clones, roughly 90% seen once. Material for sequencing was peripheral blood. These receptors were taken from a woman in her 30s with COVID-19, enrolled during active disease. Each CDR3 is given with its conserved first and last residue. D genes are given only for firm matches. Size values are once, few and many counts, or a class for expanded clones, and some rows have none.

d_gene	v_gene	j_gene	abundance	CDR3aa	CDR3nt
TRBD1	TRBV19	TRBJ2-2	once	CASKGQGLTGELFF	TGTGCCAGTAAGGGACAGGGCCTTACCGGGGAGCTGTTTTTT
-	TRBV5-1	TRBJ1-6	-	CASSPTQGRSNSPLHF	TGCGCCAGCAGCCCGACCCAGGGAAGAAGTAATTCACCCCTCCACTTT
-	TRBV9	TRBJ1-1	-	CASKRGAGRNTEAFF	TGTGCCAGCAAGCGGGGGGCGGGACGCAACACTGAAGCTTTCTTT
TRBD2	TRBV7-2	TRBJ2-1	once	CASSRTSGPYNEQFF	TGTGCCAGCAGCCGGACTAGCGGACCATACAATGAGCAGTTCTTC
-	TRBV6-5	TRBJ1-4	once	CASSRQGNEKLFF	TGTGCCAGCAGTCGCCAGGGGAATGAAAAACTGTTTTTT
-	TRBV7-2	TRBJ2-7	-	CASSLATGRKGYEQYF	TGTGCCAGCAGCTTAGCCACAGGGCGTAAAGGCTACGAGCAGTACTTC
TRBD1	TRBV6-2/TRBV6-3	TRBJ1-1	-	CASSYRDSVPSAFF	TGTGCCAGCAGTTACCGGGACAGCGTACCGTCGGCTTTCTTT
TRBD2	TRBV4-1	TRBJ2-5	-	CASSQDFRLAGGQETQYF	TGCGCCAGCAGCCAAGATTTTCGACTAGCGGGAGGGCAAGAGACCCAGTACTTC
TRBD1	TRBV5-5	TRBJ1-2	-	CASSRTGLNYGYTF	TGTGCCAGCAGCCGGACAGGGCTTAACTATGGCTACACCTTC
-	TRBV7-2	TRBJ2-2	-	CASSLTSDLNTGELFF	TGTGCCAGCAGCTTAACTTCAGACTTGAACACCGGGGAGCTGTTTTTT
-	TRBV7-9	TRBJ2-3	few	CASSLAVPAGSTDTQYF	TGTGCCAGCAGCTTAGCGGTACCGGCAGGGAGCACAGATACGCAGTATTTT
-	TRBV7-2	TRBJ1-4	-	CASSLVSATNEKLFF	TGTGCCAGCAGCTTAGTAAGCGCAACTAATGAAAAACTGTTTTTT
TRBD1	TRBV10-1	TRBJ1-2	-	CASSGQGASERYGYTF	TGCGCCAGCAGTGGACAGGGGGCCTCAGAGCGATATGGCTACACCTTC
-	TRBV29-1	TRBJ2-1	-	CSVEIQGSEQFF	TGCAGCGTTGAAATACAGGGCAGTGAGCAGTTCTTC
-	TRBV5-1	TRBJ1-1	-	CASSLAGVGTEAFF	TGCGCCAGCAGCTTGGCAGGGGTGGGCACTGAAGCTTTCTTT
TRBD1	TRBV5-1	TRBJ1-2	-	CASSYGTGDLSNYGYTF	TGCGCCAGCAGCTACGGGACAGGGGACCTATCTAACTATGGCTACACCTTC
TRBD1	TRBV12-3/TRBV12-4	TRBJ1-2	-	CASSFDRGYGYTF	TGTGCCAGCAGTTTTGACAGGGGGTATGGCTACACCTTC
TRBD1	TRBV6-6	TRBJ1-3	once	CASSYSRGPGNTIYF	TGTGCCAGCAGTTACAGTAGGGGGCCAGGAAACACCATATATTTT
-	TRBV7-8	TRBJ1-1	once	CASSLQAGMNTEAFF	TGTGCCAGCAGCTTACAGGCAGGAATGAACACTGAAGCTTTCTTT
-	TRBV19	TRBJ2-1	-	CASRGWDWNNEQFF	TGTGCCAGTAGAGGGTGGGACTGGAACAATGAGCAGTTCTTC
-	TRBV2	TRBJ1-1	-	CASSRRLEAFF	TGTGCCAGCAGCCGAAGACTTGAAGCTTTCTTT
TRBD2	TRBV9	TRBJ2-1	-	CASSVGPSGTHEQFF	TGTGCCAGCAGCGTAGGCCCTAGCGGGACCCATGAGCAGTTCTTC
-	TRBV11-2	TRBJ2-3	-	CASTHTGHPQDTQYF	TGTGCCAGCACCCATACAGGTCACCCCCAAGATACGCAGTATTTT
TRBD2	TRBV5-1	TRBJ2-7	-	CASSAGGVSTYEQYF	TGCGCCAGCAGCGCGGGAGGGGTCAGTACATACGAGCAGTACTTC
-	TRBV5-8	TRBJ2-3	-	CASSLGLSTDTQYF	TGTGCCAGCAGCTTGGGTCTTAGCACAGATACGCAGTATTTT
-	TRBV24-1	TRBJ1-2	-	CATSDHDILGGYTF	TGTGCCACCAGTGACCATGACATACTGGGTGGCTACACCTTC
TRBD1	TRBV6-5	TRBJ1-1	-	CASSHRRQGRGEAFF	TGTGCCAGCAGCCATCGAAGACAGGGACGGGGTGAAGCTTTCTTT
TRBD2	TRBV5-1	TRBJ2-3	-	CASSPSLAGGPDTQYF	TGCGCCAGCAGCCCCAGCCTAGCGGGAGGGCCAGATACGCAGTATTTT
TRBD2	TRBV6-2/TRBV6-3	TRBJ2-1	-	CASSYSASGNEQFF	TGTGCCAGCAGTTACTCGGCTAGCGGTAATGAGCAGTTCTTC
-	TRBV4-2	TRBJ1-1	once	CASSQVKGYRANTEAFF	TGTGCCAGCAGCCAAGTTAAGGGGTACAGAGCGAATACTGAAGCTTTCTTT
-	TRBV7-5	TRBJ2-1	once	CARSFLRLAGVYNEQFF	TGTGCCAGAAGCTTCCTCCGGCTAGCGGGGGTTTACAATGAGCAGTTCTTC
TRBD2	TRBV14	TRBJ2-5	once	CASSQVRTSGSGETQYF	TGTGCCAGCAGCCAAGTCCGGACTAGCGGGAGCGGAGAGACCCAGTACTTC
-	TRBV10-1	TRBJ1-5	-	CARSGGGIGQPQHF	TGCGCCCGCAGTGGGGGGGGGATCGGTCAGCCCCAGCATTTT
-	TRBV7-8	TRBJ1-1	-	CASSFNRGNTEAFF	TGTGCCAGCAGCTTTAATAGGGGGAACACTGAAGCTTTCTTT
-	TRBV9	TRBJ2-2	-	CASSVAGDTGELFF	TGTGCCAGCAGCGTAGCGGGGGACACCGGGGAGCTGTTTTTT